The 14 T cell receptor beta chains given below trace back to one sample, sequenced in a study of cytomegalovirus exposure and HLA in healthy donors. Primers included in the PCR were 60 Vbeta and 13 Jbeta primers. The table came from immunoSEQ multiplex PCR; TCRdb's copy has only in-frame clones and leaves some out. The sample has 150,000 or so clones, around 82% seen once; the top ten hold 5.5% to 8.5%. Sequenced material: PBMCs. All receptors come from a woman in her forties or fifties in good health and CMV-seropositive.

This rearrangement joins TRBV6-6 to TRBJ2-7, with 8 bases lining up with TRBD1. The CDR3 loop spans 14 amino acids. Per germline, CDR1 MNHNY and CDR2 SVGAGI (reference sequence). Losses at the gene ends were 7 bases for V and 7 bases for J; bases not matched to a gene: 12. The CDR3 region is CASNADRAGSEQYF. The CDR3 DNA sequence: TGTGCCAGCAATGCGGACAGGGCCGGGTCTGAGCAGTACTTC.

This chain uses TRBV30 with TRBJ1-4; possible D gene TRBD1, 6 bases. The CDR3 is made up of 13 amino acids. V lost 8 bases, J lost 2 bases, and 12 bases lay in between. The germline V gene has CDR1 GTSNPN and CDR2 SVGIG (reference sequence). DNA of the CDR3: TGTGCCCAGGGGTCCGGGACTAATGAAAAACTGTTTTTT. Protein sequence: CAQGSGTNEKLFF. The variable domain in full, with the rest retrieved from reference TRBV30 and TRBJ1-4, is SQTIHQWPATLVQPVGSPLSLECTVEGTSNPNLYWYRQAAGRGLQLLFYSVGIGQISSEVPQNLSASRPQDRQFILSSKKLLLSDSGFYLCAQGSGTNEKLFFGSGTQLSVL.

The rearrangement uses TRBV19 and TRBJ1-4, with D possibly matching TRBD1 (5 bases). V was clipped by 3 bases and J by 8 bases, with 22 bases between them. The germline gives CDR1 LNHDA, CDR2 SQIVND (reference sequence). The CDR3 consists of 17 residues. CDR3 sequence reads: CASSIGGTLRRVEKLFF. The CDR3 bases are TGTGCCAGTAGTATCGGGGGGACTCTACGACGAGTCGAAAAACTGTTTTTT.

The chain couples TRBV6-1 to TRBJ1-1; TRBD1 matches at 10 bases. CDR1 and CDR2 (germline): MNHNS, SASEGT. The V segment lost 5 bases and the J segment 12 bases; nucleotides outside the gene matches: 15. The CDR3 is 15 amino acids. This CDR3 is CASSTPSRDRGSPFF. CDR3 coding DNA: TGTGCCAGCAGTACCCCGTCCCGGGACAGGGGCAGCCCTTTCTTT.

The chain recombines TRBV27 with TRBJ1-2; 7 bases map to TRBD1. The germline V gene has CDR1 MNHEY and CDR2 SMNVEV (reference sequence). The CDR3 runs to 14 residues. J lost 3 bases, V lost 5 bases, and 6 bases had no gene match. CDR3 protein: CASSPQGQYYGYTF. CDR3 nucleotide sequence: TGTGCCAGCAGTCCCCAGGGACAGTACTATGGCTACACCTTC.

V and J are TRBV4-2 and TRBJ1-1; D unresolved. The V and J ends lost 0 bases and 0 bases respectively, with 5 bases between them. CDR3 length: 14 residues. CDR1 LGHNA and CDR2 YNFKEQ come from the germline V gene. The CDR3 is CASSQEQVNTEAFF. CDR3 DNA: TGTGCCAGCAGCCAAGAGCAGGTGAACACTGAAGCTTTCTTT.

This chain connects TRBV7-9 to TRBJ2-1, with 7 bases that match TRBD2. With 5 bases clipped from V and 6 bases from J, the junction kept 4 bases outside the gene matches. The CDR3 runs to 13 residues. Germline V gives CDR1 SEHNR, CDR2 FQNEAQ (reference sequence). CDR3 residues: CASSGTGGNEQFF. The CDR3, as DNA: TGTGCCAGCAGCGGGACGGGGGGCAATGAGCAGTTCTTC.

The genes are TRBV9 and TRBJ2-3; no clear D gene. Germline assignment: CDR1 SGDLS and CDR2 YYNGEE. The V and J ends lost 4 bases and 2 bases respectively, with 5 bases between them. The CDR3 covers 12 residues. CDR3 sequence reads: CASSPNTDTQYF. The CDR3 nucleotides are TGTGCCAGCAGCCCTAACACAGATACGCAGTATTTT. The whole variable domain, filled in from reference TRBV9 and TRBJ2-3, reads DSGVTQTPKHLITATGQRVTLRCSPRSGDLSVYWYQQSLDQGLQFLIQYYNGEERAKGNILERFSAQQFPDLHSELNLSSLELGDSALYFCASSPNTDTQYFGPGTRLTVL.

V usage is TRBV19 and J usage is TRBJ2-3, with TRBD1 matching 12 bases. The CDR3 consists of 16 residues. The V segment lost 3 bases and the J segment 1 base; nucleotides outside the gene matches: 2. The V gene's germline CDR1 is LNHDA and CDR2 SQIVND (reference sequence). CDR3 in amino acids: CASSMGTGGGTDTQYF. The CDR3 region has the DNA TGTGCCAGTAGTATGGGGACAGGGGGCGGCACAGATACGCAGTATTTT.

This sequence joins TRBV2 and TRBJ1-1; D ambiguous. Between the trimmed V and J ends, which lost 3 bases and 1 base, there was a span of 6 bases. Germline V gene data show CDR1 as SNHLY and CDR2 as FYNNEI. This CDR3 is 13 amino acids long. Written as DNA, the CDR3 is TGTGCCAGCAGTGACAGTTGGAACACTGAAGCTTTCTTT. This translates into CASSDSWNTEAFF.

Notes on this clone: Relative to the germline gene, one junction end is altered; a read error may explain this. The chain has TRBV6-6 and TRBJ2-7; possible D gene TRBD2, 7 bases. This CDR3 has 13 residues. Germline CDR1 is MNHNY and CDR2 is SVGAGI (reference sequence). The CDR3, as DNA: TGTGCCGGCAGGCTGGGGGGGCACTACGAGCAGTACTTC. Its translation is CAGRLGGHYEQYF.

The CDR3 DNA is TGTGCTAGTGGTTTGGGAACAGTCTTCTCTGGAAACACCATATATTTT. Its protein product is CASGLGTVFSGNTIYF. V and J are TRBV12-5 and TRBJ1-3; D not resolved. V was pared by 1 base and J by 0 bases, with 10 bases between. The CDR3 contains 16 residues. CDR1 and CDR2 (germline): LGHNT, FRNRAP.

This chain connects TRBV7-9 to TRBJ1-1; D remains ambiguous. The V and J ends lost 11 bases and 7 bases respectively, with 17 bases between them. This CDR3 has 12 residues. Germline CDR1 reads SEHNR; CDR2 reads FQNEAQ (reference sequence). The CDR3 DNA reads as TGTGCCTCGTTCTCTGGAGTTAATGAAGCTTTCTTT. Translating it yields CASFSGVNEAFF.

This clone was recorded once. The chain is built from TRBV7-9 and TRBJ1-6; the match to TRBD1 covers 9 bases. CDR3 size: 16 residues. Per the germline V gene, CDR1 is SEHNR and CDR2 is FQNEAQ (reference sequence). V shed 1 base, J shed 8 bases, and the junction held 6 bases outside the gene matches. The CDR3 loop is CASSLVAGQGDSPLHF. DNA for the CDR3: TGTGCCAGCAGCTTAGTTGCGGGACAGGGTGATTCACCCCTCCACTTT.